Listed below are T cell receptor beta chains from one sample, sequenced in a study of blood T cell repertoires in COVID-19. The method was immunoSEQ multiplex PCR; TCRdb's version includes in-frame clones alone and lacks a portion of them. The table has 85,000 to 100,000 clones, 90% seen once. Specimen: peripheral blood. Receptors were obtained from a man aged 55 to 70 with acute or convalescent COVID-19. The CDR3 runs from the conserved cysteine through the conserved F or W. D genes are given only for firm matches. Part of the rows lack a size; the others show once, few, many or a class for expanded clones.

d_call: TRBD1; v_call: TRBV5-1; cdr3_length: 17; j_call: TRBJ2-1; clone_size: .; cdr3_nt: TGCGCCAGCAGCTTCCAACCCGGGACAGGTTCCTACAATGAGCAGTTCTTC; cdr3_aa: CASSFQPGTGSYNEQFF
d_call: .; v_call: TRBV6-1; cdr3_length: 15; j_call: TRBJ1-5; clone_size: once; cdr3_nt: TGTGCCAGCAGTGAAGGGACAAATAGCAATCAGCCCCAGCATTTT; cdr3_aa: CASSEGTNSNQPQHF
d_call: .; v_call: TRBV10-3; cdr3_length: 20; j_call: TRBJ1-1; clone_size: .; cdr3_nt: TGTGCCATCATGGTTGCCCCCGGACAGCAAAATGAGAGGGGATTCACTGAAGCTTTCTTT; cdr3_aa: CAIMVAPGQQNERGFTEAFF
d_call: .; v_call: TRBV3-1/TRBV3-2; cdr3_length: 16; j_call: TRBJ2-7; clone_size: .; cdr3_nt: TGTGCCAGCAGCCAAGAAAGCAGGCGCACCTCCTACGAGCAGTACTTC; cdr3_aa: CASSQESRRTSYEQYF
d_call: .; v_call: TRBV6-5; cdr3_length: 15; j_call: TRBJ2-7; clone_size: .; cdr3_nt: TGTGCCAGCAGATATTTTAGGACAGCAGGCGACGAGCAGTACTTC; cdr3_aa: CASRYFRTAGDEQYF
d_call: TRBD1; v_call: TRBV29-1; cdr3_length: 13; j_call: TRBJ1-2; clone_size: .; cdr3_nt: TGCAGCGTTGCCGGGACAGGGGCATTTGTCTACACCTTC; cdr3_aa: CSVAGTGAFVYTF
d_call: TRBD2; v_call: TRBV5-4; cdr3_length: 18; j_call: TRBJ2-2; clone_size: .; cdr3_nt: TGTGCCAGCAGCAGGCGGGGGGGAGGGATCGCTGTCACCGGGGAGCTGTTTTTT; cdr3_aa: CASSRRGGGIAVTGELFF
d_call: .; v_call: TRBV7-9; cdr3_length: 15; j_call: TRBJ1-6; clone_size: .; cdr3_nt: TGTGCCAGCAGCGCCGGAGGGTACCGACCTGGGGCCCTCCACTTT; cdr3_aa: CASSAGGYRPGALHF
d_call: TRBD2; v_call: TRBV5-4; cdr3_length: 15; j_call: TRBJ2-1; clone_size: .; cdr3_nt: TGTGCCAGCAGCTCGGGACTAGCGGAGTACAATGAGCAGTTCTTC; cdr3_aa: CASSSGLAEYNEQFF
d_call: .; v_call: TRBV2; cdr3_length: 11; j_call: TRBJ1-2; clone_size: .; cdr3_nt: TGTGCCAGCAGTGACCAGGGTGGCTACACCTTC; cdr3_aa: CASSDQGGYTF
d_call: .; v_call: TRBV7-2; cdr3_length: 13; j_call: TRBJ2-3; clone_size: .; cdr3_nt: TGTGCCAGCAGCTTAGGCAGGGCAGATACGCAGTATTTT; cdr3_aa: CASSLGRADTQYF
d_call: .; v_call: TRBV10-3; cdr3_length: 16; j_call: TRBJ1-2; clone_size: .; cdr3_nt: TGTGCCATCAGTGAGACACCCGGGGCAGGGGCCTATGGCTACACCTTC; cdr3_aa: CAISETPGAGAYGYTF
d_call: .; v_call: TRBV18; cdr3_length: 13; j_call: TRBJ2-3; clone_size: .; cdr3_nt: TGTGCCAGCTCACCACCCATCAGGGATACGCAGTATTTT; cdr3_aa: CASSPPIRDTQYF
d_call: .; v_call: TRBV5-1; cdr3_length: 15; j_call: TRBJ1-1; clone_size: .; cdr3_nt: TGCGCCAGCAGCTTGGAGAGTAAGGGGTACGCTGAAGCTTTCTTT; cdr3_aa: CASSLESKGYAEAFF
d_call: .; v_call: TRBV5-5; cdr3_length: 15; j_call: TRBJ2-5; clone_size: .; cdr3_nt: TGTGCCAGCAGCTTTTTTATGGGACAACGAGAGACCCAGTACTTC; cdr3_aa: CASSFFMGQRETQYF
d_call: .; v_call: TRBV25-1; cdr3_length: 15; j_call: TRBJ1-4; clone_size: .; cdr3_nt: TGTGCCAGCAGTGGGGGCGGGAGTCGTAATGAAAAACTGTTTTTT; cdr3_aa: CASSGGGSRNEKLFF
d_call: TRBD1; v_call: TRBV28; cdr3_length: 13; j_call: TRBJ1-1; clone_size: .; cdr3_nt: TGTGCCACCGTTAGGACAGGGATCACTGAAGCTTTCTTT; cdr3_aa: CATVRTGITEAFF
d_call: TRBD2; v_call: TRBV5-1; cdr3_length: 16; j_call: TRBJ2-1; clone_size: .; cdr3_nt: TGCGCCAGCAGCCCCCGACTAGCGGGCCCCTACAATGAGCAGTTCTTC; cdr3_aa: CASSPRLAGPYNEQFF
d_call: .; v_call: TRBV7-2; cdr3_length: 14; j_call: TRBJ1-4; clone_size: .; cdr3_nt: TGTGCCAGCAGCTTAGGACTGGGTAATGAAAAACTGTTTTTT; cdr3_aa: CASSLGLGNEKLFF
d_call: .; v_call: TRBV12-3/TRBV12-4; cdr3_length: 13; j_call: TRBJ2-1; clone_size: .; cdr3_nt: TGTGCCAGCAGGGAGACGGGACTGTCTGAGCAGTTCTTC; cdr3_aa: CASRETGLSEQFF
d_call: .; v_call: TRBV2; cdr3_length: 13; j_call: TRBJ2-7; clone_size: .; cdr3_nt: TGTGCCAGCAGTGAAGGTTTACTGTACGAGCAGTACTTC; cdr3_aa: CASSEGLLYEQYF
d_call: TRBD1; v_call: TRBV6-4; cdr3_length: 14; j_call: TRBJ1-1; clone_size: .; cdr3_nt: TGTGCCAGCAGGCCGGGACAGGGGGTGACTGAAGCTTTCTTT; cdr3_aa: CASRPGQGVTEAFF
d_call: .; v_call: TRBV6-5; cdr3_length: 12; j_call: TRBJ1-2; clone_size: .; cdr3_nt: TGTGCCACCCTGACAGGCGCGCAAGGCTACACCTTC; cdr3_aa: CATLTGAQGYTF
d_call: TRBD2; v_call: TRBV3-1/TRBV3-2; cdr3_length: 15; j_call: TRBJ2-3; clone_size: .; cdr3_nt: TGTGCCAGCAGCCCCCCGGGACTAGCGGCAGATACGCAGTATTTT; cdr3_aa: CASSPPGLAADTQYF
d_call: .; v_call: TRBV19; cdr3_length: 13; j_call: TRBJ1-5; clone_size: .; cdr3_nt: TGTGCCAGTAGCCCCGAGGGCAATCAGCCCCAGCATTTT; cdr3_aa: CASSPEGNQPQHF
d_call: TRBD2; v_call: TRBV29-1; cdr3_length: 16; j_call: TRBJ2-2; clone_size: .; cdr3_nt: TGCAGCGTTGAGGTGGTAGCGGGGGCCTTTACCGGGGAGCTGTTTTTT; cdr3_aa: CSVEVVAGAFTGELFF
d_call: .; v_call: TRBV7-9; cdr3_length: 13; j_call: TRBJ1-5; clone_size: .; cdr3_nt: TGTGCCAGCAGCAGCGAACGGGAACAGCCCCAGCATTTT; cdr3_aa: CASSSEREQPQHF
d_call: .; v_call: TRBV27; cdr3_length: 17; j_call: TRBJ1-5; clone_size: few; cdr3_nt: TGTGCCAGCAGTTTAAAGTGGGGGCCGTCGGGCAATCAGCCCCAGCATTTT; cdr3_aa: CASSLKWGPSGNQPQHF
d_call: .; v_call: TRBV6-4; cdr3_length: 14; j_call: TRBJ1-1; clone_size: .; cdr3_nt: TGTGCCAGCAGTCTCGGAGCGCGAAACACTGAAGCTTTCTTT; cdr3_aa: CASSLGARNTEAFF
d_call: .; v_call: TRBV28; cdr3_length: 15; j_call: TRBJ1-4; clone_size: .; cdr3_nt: TGTGCCAGCACCATTCAGGGGAGTTCGGGTGAAAAACTGTTTTTT; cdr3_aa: CASTIQGSSGEKLFF
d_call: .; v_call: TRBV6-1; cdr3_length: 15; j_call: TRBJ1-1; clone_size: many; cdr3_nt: TGTGCCAGCAGTGAAGCATTGGACAGCCTTACTGAAGCTTTCTTT; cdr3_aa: CASSEALDSLTEAFF
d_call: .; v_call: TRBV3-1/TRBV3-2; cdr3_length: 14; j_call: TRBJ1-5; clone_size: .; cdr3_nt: TGTGCCAGCAGCCAAGAAGGGGCAAATCGGCCCCAGCATTTT; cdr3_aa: CASSQEGANRPQHF
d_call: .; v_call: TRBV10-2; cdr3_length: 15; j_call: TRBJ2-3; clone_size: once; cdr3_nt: TGCGCCAGCATGGGAGCGGGTAACCCCACAGATACGCAGTATTTT; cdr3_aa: CASMGAGNPTDTQYF
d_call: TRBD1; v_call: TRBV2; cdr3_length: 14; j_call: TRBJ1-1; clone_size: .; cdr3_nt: TGTGCCAGCAGCTCAGGGGGCGCCCCGGGTGAAGCTTTCTTT; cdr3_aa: CASSSGGAPGEAFF
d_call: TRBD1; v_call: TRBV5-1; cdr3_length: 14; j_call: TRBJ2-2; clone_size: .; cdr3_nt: TGCGCCAGCAGCGCCGGACAGGGCACCGGGGAGCTGTTTTTT; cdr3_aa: CASSAGQGTGELFF
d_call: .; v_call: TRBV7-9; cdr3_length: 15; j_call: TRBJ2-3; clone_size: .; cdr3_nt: TGTGCCAGCAGTTATACAGGGTTTTCCACAGATACGCAGTATTTT; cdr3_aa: CASSYTGFSTDTQYF